The 27 T cell receptor beta chains below all came from one sample that was sequenced in a study of breast tumors, draining lymph nodes, adjacent tissues. Axillary draining lymph nodes of breast cancer patients supplied the node samples. TCRdb independently ran MiXCR on the multiplex PCR reads; one entry per CDR3 protein. The sample holds approximately 230,000 distinct CDR3 sequences; less than 35% are singletons and the top ten take 3.6%. The source material was axillary lymph node tissue. These receptors all come from a female donor with breast cancer. Some clones in this sample may be carry-over from other donors' samples.

As for this clonotype: A much more abundant neighbour one base away suggests this may be a read error. This chain uses TRBV5-1 with TRBJ1-5; no reliable D call. Deletions cut 0 bases from V and 7 bases from J, with 8 bases between. The CDR3 extends over 13 amino acids. The V gene's germline CDR1 is SGHRS and CDR2 YFSETQ. Here the CDR3 reads CASSLERAQPQHF. The CDR3 DNA reads as TGCGCCAGCAGCTTGGAACGTGCCCAGCCCCAGCATTTT.

In regard to this clonotype: A much larger clone lies a single base off, so this may be a read error. The V call is TRBV20-1, the J call TRBJ2-4, with 11 nucleotides matching TRBD2. The CDR3 runs 14 residues. Germline V gives CDR1 DFQATT, CDR2 SNEGSKA (reference sequence). The CDR3 region has the DNA TGCAATGCCATCTTAGCGGGAGGGCAAGCCATTCAGTACTTC. Amino acid sequence: CNAILAGGQAIQYF.

The chain has TRBV20-1 and TRBJ2-7, with D perhaps TRBD2 (6 bases). The CDR3 consists of 14 residues. The germline gives CDR1 DFQATT, CDR2 SNEGSKA (reference sequence). Trimming took 3 bases from V and 0 from J, leaving 12 bases between them. Here the CDR3 reads CSAREGGGSYEQYF. CDR3 in DNA: TGCAGTGCTAGGGAGGGAGGTGGCTCCTACGAGCAGTACTTC.

The table lists this clonotype with many counts. The V gene is TRBV7-9, the J gene TRBJ2-3; 7 bases are a match to TRBD2. Germline values: CDR1 SEHNR, CDR2 FQNEAQ (reference sequence). This CDR3 contains 14 residues. V lost 5 bases, J lost 5 bases, and 7 bases stayed unmatched. The CDR3 region has the DNA TGTGCCAGCAGCCTGGGGAGGGCAGAAGATACGCAGTATTTT. Residues: CASSLGRAEDTQYF.

This clonotype appeared a few times. This sequence joins TRBV5-8 and TRBJ2-2; TRBD2 is a possible D gene (5 bases). V shed 4 bases and J shed 4 bases, with 17 bases lying between them. There are 16 residues in the CDR3. The germline gives CDR1 SGHTS, CDR2 YDEGEE. The CDR3 reads CASSGRDFRRTGELFF. CDR3 DNA sequence: TGTGCCAGCAGCGGCCGGGATTTTAGGCGCACCGGGGAGCTGTTTTTT.

The V and J genes are TRBV9 and TRBJ2-5; 8 nucleotides agree with TRBD2. The germline V gene encodes CDR1 SGDLS and CDR2 YYNGEE. The length of the CDR3 is 14 residues. V lost 2 bases to trimming and J lost 5 bases; unmatched junction nucleotides: 5. In nucleotides, the CDR3 is TGTGCCAGCAGCGTGGAACCGGGAGGGGAGACCCAGTACTTC. It is translated as CASSVEPGGETQYF.

This clonotype was counted at least ten times. Here the CDR3 reads CSASGGLNEQFF. Written as DNA, the CDR3 is TGCAGTGCTAGCGGGGGGCTCAATGAGCAGTTCTTC. The chain is built from TRBV20-1 and TRBJ2-1, with D maybe TRBD2 (7 bases). The CDR3 contains 12 residues. Germline loops: CDR1 DFQATT, CDR2 SNEGSKA (reference sequence). Trimming cost V 3 bases and J 6 bases, with 9 bases left between them.

This clonotype was observed many times. J is TRBJ1-3 and V is TRBV5-1; perhaps TRBD1 as D (5 bases). V was pared by 0 bases and J by 0 bases, with 7 bases between. The germline gives CDR1 SGHRS, CDR2 YFSETQ. There are 15 residues in the CDR3. CDR3 loop: CASSLEGSSGNTIYF. DNA of the CDR3: TGCGCCAGCAGCTTGGAGGGGAGCTCTGGAAACACCATATATTTT.

Comment on this clonotype: A read error may explain this, as a much larger clone is one base away. V and J are TRBV11-3 and TRBJ2-3; 9 bases agree with TRBD1. Trimming removed 4 bases from V and 0 bases from J; junction bases left unmatched: 2. Germline values: CDR1 SGHNT, CDR2 YENEEA. The CDR3 length is 15 residues. The CDR3: CASSSGTGSTDTQYF. The DNA of the CDR3 is TGTGCCAGCAGCTCCGGGACAGGGAGCACAGATACGCAGTATTTT.

The sample holds many counts of this clonotype. It may be a read error: a sequence one base away is much more abundant. This rearrangement joins TRBV20-1 to TRBJ2-7; D unclear. In germline, CDR1 is DFQATT, CDR2 SNEGSKA (reference sequence). Trimming pared 3 bases from V and 6 bases from J, leaving 18 bases between. CDR3 length: 14 residues. CDR3 sequence reads: CSASPGPSYSEQYF. The CDR3 bases are TGCAGTGCTAGTCCTGGGCCCAGCTACTCCGAGCAGTACTTC.

The chain uses TRBV7-6 and TRBJ2-7; D may be TRBD1 or TRBD2 (6 bases each). The CDR3 has 17 amino acids. Trimming shortened V by 3 bases and J by 7 bases, and 25 bases separated the two germline ends. CDR1 is SGHVS, CDR2 FNYEAQ, per germline. The CDR3 DNA reads as TGTGCCAGCAGCTTGGGGGGCGCTGACGGGGAGCTGCGAGAGCAGTACTTC. This encodes CASSLGGADGELREQYF.

The rearrangement links TRBV7-3 to TRBJ1-3; tentatively, D is TRBD1 (5 bases). The V gene's germline CDR1 is SGHTA and CDR2 FQGTGA. The CDR3 is 14 amino acids. Trimming cost V 5 bases and J 7 bases, with 15 bases left between them. For the CDR3, the DNA is TGTGCCAGCAGCCCAACGGGACTAGCGAACACCATATATTTT. This codes for CASSPTGLANTIYF.

A few counts support this clonotype. The chain uses TRBV6-5 and TRBJ1-6; no firm D call. CDR3 length: 16 residues. Germline V gene sequence: CDR1 MNHEY, CDR2 SVGAGI. The V and J ends lost 6 bases and 0 bases respectively, with 12 bases between them. The CDR3 loop is CASRQLGSSYNSPLHF. For the CDR3, the DNA is TGTGCCAGCAGACAACTCGGAAGCTCCTATAATTCACCCCTCCACTTT.

This clonotype has ten or more counts. CDR3 DNA: TGTGCCAGCAGCGTACAGGCGATGGGAGGGGCGAATGGCTACACCTTC. As protein: CASSVQAMGGANGYTF. V is TRBV9 and J is TRBJ1-2; D is perhaps TRBD1 (5 bases). V lost 1 base, J lost 6 bases, and 19 bases lay in between. Germline loops: CDR1 SGDLS, CDR2 YYNGEE. CDR3 length: 16 residues.

The J gene is TRBJ1-6, the V gene TRBV25-1; TRBD1 matches at 8 bases. The J segment lost 11 bases and the V segment lost 4 bases, leaving 10 bases of the junction unmatched. Germline CDR1 and CDR2: MGHDK and SYGVNS. CDR3 length: 15 residues. CDR3 DNA: TGTGCCAGCAGTGGACCGACAGGGGAGGCTACACCCCTCCACTTT. It translates to CASSGPTGEATPLHF.

The chain uses TRBV10-3 and TRBJ2-5, with TRBD2 matching 12 bases. The CDR3 spans 17 residues. J lost 1 base, V lost 3 bases, and 6 bases had no gene match. Germline lookup yields CDR1 ENHRY and CDR2 SYGVKD. As DNA, the CDR3 is TGTGCCATCAGTGATTCTAGCGGGGGGGCCCTCCAAGAGACCCAGTACTTC. Translating it yields CAISDSSGGALQETQYF.

CDR3: CASSFRTSGGNQETQYF. Written as DNA, the CDR3 is TGTGCCAGCAGTTTTCGGACTAGCGGGGGGAACCAAGAGACCCAGTACTTC. The V gene is TRBV12-3 or TRBV12-4, the J gene TRBJ2-5; TRBD2 matches at 14 bases. CDR3 length: 17 residues. The V segment lost 3 bases and the J segment 0 bases; nucleotides outside the gene matches: 3.

This clonotype was observed many times. V and J are TRBV11-3 and TRBJ2-7; no reliable D call. The CDR3 has 13 amino acids. Germline assignment: CDR1 SGHNT and CDR2 YENEEA. V lost 3 bases, J lost 6 bases, and 12 bases lay in between. CDR3 sequence (DNA): TGTGCCAGCAGCTTGGTACTATCGGGCGAGCAGTACTTC. It yields the protein CASSLVLSGEQYF.

This clonotype was counted at least ten times. The chain employs TRBV3-2 and TRBJ2-7; TRBD1 was called by the table and not checked on the DNA. TRBV3-2 is a documented pseudogene. CDR3 size: 15 residues. For the CDR3, the DNA is TGTGCCAGCAGCCCCGAGGGACGGACTCCGAACGAGCAGTACTTC. Its translation is CASSPEGRTPNEQYF.

A note on this clonotype: This may arise from a read error, as a much more abundant clone is one base away. Here the CDR3 omits its conserved ending phenylalanine or tryptophan, so a read error is the likely source. The gene calls are TRBV19 and TRBJ2-1; 9 bases match TRBD1. This CDR3 is built from 16 residues. Per the germline V gene, CDR1 is LNHDA and CDR2 is SQIVND (reference sequence). With V trimmed by 1 base and J by 7 bases, 8 bases remained unmatched. CDR3 sequence (DNA): TGTGCCAGTAGTATAGGGTGGGACAGGGTAATAAATGAGCAGTTCTCC. Its protein is CASSIGWDRVINEQFS.

This clonotype has just one count. The chain carries TRBV5-8 and TRBJ2-6; 7 bases are a match to TRBD2. The CDR3 totals 15 residues. The V and J ends lost 7 bases and 2 bases, in that order; junction bases with no gene match: 6. In germline, CDR1 is SGHTS, CDR2 YDEGEE. The CDR3 DNA reads TGTGCCAGCGGAGAGGGAGGGGCTGGGGCCAACGTCCTGACTTTC. This sequence encodes CASGEGGAGANVLTF.

A single count supports this clonotype. This chain uses TRBV7-9 with TRBJ2-7; TRBD1 might be the D (5 bases). This CDR3 is built from 10 residues. The V gene lost 1 base and the J gene lost 12 bases, with 7 bases spanning the gap. Germline values: CDR1 SEHNR, CDR2 FQNEAQ (reference sequence). CDR3 sequence (DNA): TGTGCCAGCAGCTTAGAGGGGCCGTACTTC. This gives the protein CASSLEGPYF.

V and J are TRBV7-2 and TRBJ2-1, with unresolved D. Germline loops: CDR1 SGHTA, CDR2 FQGNSA. The ends were cut back, 2 bases at V and 3 bases at J, with 11 bases in the middle. The CDR3 has 15 amino acids. The CDR3 is CASSLLRALYNEQFF. The DNA for the CDR3 is TGTGCCAGCAGCTTACTCCGGGCCCTCTACAATGAGCAGTTCTTC.

This clonotype came up many times. The chain carries TRBV4-3 and TRBJ1-5; D not certain. This CDR3 comprises 13 residues. Trimming shortened V by 1 base and J by 5 bases, and 6 bases separated the two germline ends. Germline CDR1 reads LGHNA; CDR2 reads YSLEER. CDR3 sequence reads: CASSQVLDQPQHF. The CDR3 nucleotides read TGCGCCAGCAGCCAAGTATTAGATCAGCCCCAGCATTTT.

This clonotype was observed at least ten times. The chain employs TRBV4-1 and TRBJ2-1; the D gene is possibly TRBD2 (6 bases). The germline gives CDR1 MGHRA, CDR2 YSYEKL. V lost 1 base to trimming and J lost 3 bases, with 22 bases between them. This CDR3 is built from 19 residues. CDR3 in DNA: TGCGCCAGCAGCCAAGTGGGCCTAGCCGACCCAGCGGGCTACAATGAGCAGTTCTTC. Amino acids: CASSQVGLADPAGYNEQFF.

J is TRBJ2-2 and V is TRBV6-5; no clear D gene. V lost 4 bases and J 0 bases, leaving 6 bases between the germline ends. The germline CDR1 and CDR2 sequences are MNHEY and SVGAGI. The CDR3 is made up of 14 amino acids. CDR3 residues: CASSFAANTGELFF. The CDR3 DNA sequence: TGTGCCAGCAGTTTTGCGGCGAACACCGGGGAGCTGTTTTTT.

In this sample, this clonotype turned up many times. The chain links TRBV12-3 or TRBV12-4 to TRBJ1-5; 8 bases match TRBD1. J lost 7 bases, V lost 6 bases, and 5 bases had no gene match. This CDR3 has 13 residues. The CDR3 sequence is CASSRTGNQPQHF. The CDR3 DNA sequence: TGTGCCAGCAGCCGGACAGGGAACCAGCCCCAGCATTTT.